This TCR beta chain was profiled in a study of blood T cell repertoires in COVID-19. Whole-study context: Whether acute or convalescent, the COVID-19 samples came from the United States, Italy and Spain. The cDNA or gDNA used as material had been derived from T cells, B-cell-depleted T cells, or PBMCs.

Original data processing: Estimation of nucleated cell counts relied on the amplification of reference gene primers. Assay used: immunoSEQ multiplex PCR; TCRdb lists only in-frame clones, some missing. V and J calls and clone size are copied from that table; D and trimming were computed from the DNA. The sample consists of 200,000 to 250,000 clones, 88% of them appearing once. CDR3 length equals 14 residues. The V gene end was trimmed by 0 bases and the J gene end by 3 bases; junction bases not matched to a gene: 2. The germline gives CDR1 SGHDN, CDR2 FVKESK. V is TRBV14 and J is TRBJ2-7, with 7 bases that match TRBD2. The specimen was peripheral blood. The sequence came from a man in his 70s with acute or convalescent COVID-19. The CDR3 region is CASSQEVAGYEQYF. Written as DNA, the CDR3 is TGTGCCAGCAGCCAAGAAGTAGCGGGCTACGAGCAGTACTTC. The variable domain in full, completed from reference TRBV14 and TRBJ2-7, reads EAGVTQFPSHSVIEKGQTVTLRCDPISGHDNLYWYRRVMGKEIKFLLHFVKESKQDESGMPNNRFLAERTGGTYSTLKVQPAELEDSGVYFCASSQEVAGYEQYFGPGTRLTVT.